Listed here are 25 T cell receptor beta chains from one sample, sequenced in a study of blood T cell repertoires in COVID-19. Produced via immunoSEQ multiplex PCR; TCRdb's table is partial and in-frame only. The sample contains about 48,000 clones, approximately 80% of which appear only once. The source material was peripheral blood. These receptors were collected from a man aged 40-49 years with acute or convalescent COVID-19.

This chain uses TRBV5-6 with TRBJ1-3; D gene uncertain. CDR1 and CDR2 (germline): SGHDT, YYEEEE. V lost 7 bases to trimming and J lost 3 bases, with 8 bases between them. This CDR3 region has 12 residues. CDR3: CASQVNGNTIYF. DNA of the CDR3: TGTGCCAGCCAGGTGAATGGAAACACCATATATTTT.

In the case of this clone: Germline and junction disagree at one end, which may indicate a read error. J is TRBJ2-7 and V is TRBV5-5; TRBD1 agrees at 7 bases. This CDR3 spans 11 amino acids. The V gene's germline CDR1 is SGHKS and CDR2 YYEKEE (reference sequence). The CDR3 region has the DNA TGTGCCAGCAGCGCTGGGACAGACAACCACTTC. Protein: CASSAGTDNHF.

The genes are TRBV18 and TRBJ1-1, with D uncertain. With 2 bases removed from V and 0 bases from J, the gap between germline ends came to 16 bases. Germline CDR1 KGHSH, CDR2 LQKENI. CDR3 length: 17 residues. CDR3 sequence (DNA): TGTGCCAGCTCACCAGCGGTGGCAGGACTATTGAACACTGAAGCTTTCTTT. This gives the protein CASSPAVAGLLNTEAFF. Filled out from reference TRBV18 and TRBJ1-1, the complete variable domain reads NAGVMQNPRHLVRRRGQEARLRCSPMKGHSHVYWYRQLPEEGLKFMVYLQKENIIDESGMPKERFSAEFPKEGPSILRIQQVVRGDSAAYFCASSPAVAGLLNTEAFFGQGTRLTVV.

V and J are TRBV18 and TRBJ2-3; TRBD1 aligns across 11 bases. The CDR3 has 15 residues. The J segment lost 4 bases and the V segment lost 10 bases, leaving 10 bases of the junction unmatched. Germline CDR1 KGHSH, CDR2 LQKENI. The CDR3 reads CANSPGTGGADTQYF. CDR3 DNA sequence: TGTGCCAACTCTCCTGGGACAGGGGGGGCAGATACGCAGTATTTT.

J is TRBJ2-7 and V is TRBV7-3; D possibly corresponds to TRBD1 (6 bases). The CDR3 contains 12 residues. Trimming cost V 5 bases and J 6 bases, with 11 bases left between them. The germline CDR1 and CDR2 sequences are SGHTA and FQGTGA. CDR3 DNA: TGTGCCAGCAGCACAGGGATGGGCGAGCAGTACTTC. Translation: CASSTGMGEQYF. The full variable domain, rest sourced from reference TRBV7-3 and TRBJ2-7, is GAGVSQTPSNKVTEKGKYVELRCDPISGHTALYWYRQSLGQGPEFLIYFQGTGAADDSGLPNDRFFAVRPEGSVSTLKIQRTERGDSAVYLCASSTGMGEQYFGPGTRLTVT.

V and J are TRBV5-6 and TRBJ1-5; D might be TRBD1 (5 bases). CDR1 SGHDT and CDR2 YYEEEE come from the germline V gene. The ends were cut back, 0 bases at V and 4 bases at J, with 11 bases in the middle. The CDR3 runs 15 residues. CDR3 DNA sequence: TGTGCCAGCAGCTTGGACGGGGGTGGAAATCAGCCCCAGCATTTT. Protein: CASSLDGGGNQPQHF.

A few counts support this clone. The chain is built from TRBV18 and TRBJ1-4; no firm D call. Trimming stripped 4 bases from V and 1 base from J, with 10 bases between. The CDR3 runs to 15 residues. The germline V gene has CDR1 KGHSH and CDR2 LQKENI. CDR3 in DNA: TGTGCCAGCTCACAAGAGGAGCAAACTAATGAAAAACTGTTTTTT. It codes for CASSQEEQTNEKLFF.

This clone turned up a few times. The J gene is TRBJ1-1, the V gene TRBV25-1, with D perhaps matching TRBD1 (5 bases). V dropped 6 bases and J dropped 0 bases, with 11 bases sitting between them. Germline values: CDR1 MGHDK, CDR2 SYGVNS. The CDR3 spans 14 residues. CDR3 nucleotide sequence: TGTGCCAGCAGAGCAAGGGGTATGAACACTGAAGCTTTCTTT. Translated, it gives CASRARGMNTEAFF.

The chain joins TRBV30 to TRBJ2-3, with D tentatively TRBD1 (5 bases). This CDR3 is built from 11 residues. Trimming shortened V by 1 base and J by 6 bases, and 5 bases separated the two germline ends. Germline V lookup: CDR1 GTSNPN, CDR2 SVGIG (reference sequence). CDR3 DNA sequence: TGTGCCTGGAGTGAGGGGGATACGCAGTATTTT. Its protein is CAWSEGDTQYF.

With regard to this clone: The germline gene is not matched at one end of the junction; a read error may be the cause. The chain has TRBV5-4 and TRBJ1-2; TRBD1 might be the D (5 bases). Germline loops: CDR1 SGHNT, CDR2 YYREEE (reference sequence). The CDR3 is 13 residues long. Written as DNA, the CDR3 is TGTGCCAGCAGATTGGGGCTCAACTATGGCTACACCTTC. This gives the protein CASRLGLNYGYTF.

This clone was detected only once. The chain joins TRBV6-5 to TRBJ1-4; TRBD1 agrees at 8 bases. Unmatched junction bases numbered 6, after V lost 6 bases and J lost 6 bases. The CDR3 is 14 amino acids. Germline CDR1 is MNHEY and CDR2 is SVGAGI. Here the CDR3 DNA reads TGTGCCAGCAGGTCAGGGGGCTCCGATGAAAAACTGTTTTTT. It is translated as CASRSGGSDEKLFF.

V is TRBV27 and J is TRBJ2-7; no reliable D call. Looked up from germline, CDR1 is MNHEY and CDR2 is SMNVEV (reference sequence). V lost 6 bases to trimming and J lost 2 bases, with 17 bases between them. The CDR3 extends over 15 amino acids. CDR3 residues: CASRPFKRVAYEQYF. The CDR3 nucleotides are TGTGCCAGCAGGCCATTTAAGAGAGTCGCCTACGAGCAGTACTTC.

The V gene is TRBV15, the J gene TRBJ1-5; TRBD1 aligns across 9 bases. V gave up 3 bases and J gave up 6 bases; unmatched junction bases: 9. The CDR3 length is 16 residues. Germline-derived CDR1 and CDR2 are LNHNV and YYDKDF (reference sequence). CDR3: CATSRIPGQGRQPQHF. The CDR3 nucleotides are TGTGCCACCAGCAGGATTCCGGGACAGGGTCGTCAGCCCCAGCATTTT.

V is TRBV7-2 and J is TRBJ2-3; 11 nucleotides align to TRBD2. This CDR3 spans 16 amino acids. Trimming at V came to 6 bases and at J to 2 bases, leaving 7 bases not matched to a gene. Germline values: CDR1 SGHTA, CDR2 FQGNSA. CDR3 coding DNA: TGTGCCAGCAGGCTACTAGCGGGGGATCCCACAGATACGCAGTATTTT. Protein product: CASRLLAGDPTDTQYF.

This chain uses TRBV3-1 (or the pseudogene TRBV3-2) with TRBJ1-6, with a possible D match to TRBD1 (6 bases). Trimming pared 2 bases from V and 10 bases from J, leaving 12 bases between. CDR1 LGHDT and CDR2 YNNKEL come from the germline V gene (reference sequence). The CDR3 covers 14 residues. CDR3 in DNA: TGTGCCAGCAGCCAAACAGGGACGTGGTCACCCCTCCACTTT. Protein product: CASSQTGTWSPLHF.

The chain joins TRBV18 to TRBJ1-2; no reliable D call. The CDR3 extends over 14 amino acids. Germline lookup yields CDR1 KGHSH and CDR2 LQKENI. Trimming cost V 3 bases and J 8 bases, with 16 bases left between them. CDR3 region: CASSPLKGGGGYTF. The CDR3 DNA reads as TGTGCCAGCTCACCTTTAAAGGGAGGTGGGGGCTACACCTTC.

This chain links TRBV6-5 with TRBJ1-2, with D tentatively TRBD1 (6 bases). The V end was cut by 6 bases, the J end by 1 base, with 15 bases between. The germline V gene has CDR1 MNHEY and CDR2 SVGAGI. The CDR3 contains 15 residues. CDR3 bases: TGTGCCAGCAGCCAGACAGGCGATCATAACTATGGCTACACCTTC. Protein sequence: CASSQTGDHNYGYTF.

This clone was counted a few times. Here the CDR3 DNA reads TGCGCCAGCAGCCCTCTGACAGGGGCCACTGAAGCTTTCTTT. As protein: CASSPLTGATEAFF. The chain employs TRBV5-1 and TRBJ1-1; TRBD1 agrees at 8 bases. Germline V gives CDR1 SGHRS, CDR2 YFSETQ. V was clipped by 4 bases and J by 4 bases; unmatched bases: 6. This CDR3 is 14 amino acids long.

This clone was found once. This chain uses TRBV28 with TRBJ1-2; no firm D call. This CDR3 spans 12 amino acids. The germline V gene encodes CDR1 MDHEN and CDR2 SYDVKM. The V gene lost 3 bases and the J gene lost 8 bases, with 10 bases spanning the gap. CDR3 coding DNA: TGTGCCAGCAGTTTGCCAGGTCGCGGCTACACCTTC. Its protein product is CASSLPGRGYTF.

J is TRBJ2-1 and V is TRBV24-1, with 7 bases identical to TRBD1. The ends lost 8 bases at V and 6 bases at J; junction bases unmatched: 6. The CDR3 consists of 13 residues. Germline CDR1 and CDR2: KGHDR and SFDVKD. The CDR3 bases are TGTGCCACCAAAGGGGACAGCAGCAATGAGCAGTTCTTC. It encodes CATKGDSSNEQFF.

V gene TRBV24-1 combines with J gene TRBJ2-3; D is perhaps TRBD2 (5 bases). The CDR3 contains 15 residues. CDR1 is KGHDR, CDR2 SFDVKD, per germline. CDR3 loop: CATSQSGSLRDTQYF. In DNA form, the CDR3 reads TGTGCTACGTCCCAATCTGGGAGCCTTCGGGATACGCAGTATTTT.

The CDR3 is CASSLGEANTGELFF. Here the CDR3 DNA reads TGTGCCAGCAGCTTGGGAGAGGCGAACACCGGGGAGCTGTTTTTT. The V gene is TRBV5-4, the J gene TRBJ2-2, with no clear D. The CDR3 spans 15 residues. Germline-derived CDR1 and CDR2 are SGHNT and YYREEE (reference sequence). Trimming left V 0 bases short and J 0 bases short, with 6 bases between.

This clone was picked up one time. The CDR3 spells CASSLGTGTSRTYEQYF. The CDR3 DNA reads TGTGCCAGCAGCCTTGGGACAGGGACTTCGCGAACCTACGAGCAGTACTTC. The chain couples TRBV9 to TRBJ2-7, with 9 bases lining up with TRBD1. Germline-derived CDR1 and CDR2 are SGDLS and YYNGEE. The CDR3 length is 17 residues. J was trimmed by 2 bases and V by 4 bases; bases with no gene match: 13.

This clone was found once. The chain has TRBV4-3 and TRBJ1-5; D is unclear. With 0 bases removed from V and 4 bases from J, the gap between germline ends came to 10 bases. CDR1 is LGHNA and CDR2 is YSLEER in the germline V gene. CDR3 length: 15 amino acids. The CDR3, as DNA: TGCGCCAGCAGCCAAGATCGGGGAAGTAATCAGCCCCAGCATTTT. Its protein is CASSQDRGSNQPQHF.

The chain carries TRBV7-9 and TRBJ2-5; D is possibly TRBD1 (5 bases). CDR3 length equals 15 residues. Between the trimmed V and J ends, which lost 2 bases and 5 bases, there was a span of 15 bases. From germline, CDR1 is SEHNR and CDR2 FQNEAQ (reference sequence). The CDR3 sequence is CASSLSSTGRETQYF. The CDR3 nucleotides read TGTGCCAGCAGCTTATCAAGTACAGGAAGGGAGACCCAGTACTTC.